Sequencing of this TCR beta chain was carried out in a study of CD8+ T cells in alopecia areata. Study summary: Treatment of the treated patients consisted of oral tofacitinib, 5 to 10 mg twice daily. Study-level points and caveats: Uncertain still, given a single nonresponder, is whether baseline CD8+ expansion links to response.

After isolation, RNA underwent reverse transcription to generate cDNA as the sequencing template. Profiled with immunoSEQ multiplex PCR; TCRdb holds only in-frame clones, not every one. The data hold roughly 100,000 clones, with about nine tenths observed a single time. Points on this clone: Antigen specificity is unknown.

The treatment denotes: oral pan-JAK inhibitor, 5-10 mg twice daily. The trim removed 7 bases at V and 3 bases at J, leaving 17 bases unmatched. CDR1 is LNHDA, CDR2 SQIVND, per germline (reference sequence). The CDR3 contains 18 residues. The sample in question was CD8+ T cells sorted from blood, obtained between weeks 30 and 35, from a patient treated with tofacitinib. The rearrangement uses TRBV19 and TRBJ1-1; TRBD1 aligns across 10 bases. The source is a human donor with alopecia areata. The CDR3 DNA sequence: TGTGCCAGTAATTCTCCCGACGGGACAGGGGAAATGGACACTGAAGCTTTCTTT. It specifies CASNSPDGTGEMDTEAFF.